This TCR beta chain was recovered during a study of control samples from healthy donors and cancer patients. The repertoire was sequenced with immunoSEQ multiplex PCR; TCRdb's copy has only in-frame clones and lacks some. The data hold some 140,000 clones, with roughly 94% observed a single time. CDR1 and CDR2 from the germline V gene are SGHTS and YDEGEE. The CDR3 spans 15 residues. Trimming took 0 bases from V and 4 from J, leaving 12 bases between them. The origin of this receptor is a man in his 60s with colorectal cancer. V is TRBV5-8 and J is TRBJ2-3, with D possibly TRBD2 on 5 matching bases. Sequencing was done on a sample of PBMCs. CDR3 in DNA: TGTGCCAGCAGCTTGGCCGGGAATCTAGCAGATACGCAGTATTTT. Protein: CASSLAGNLADTQYF.